What follows are 6 T cell receptor beta chains derived from one specimen sequenced in a study of CD8+CD57+ T cells in acquired aplastic anemia. TCR beta VDJ combinations and CDR3 sequences were profiled from genomic DNA. Each CDR3 protein is one row after TCRdb ran MiXCR on the reads. The sample records approximately 380,000 distinct CDR3 sequences, 55% to 75% being singletons. Material: sorted CD4+, CD8+, or CD8+CD57+ T cells (not recorded which) from PBMCs. All receptors come from a human donor in good health, serving as a control.

The V gene is TRBV20-1, the J gene TRBJ1-2; weak D call: TRBD1 (5 bases). V lost 6 bases and J 0 bases, leaving 20 bases between the germline ends. Germline V gives CDR1 DFQATT, CDR2 SNEGSKA (reference sequence). The CDR3 is made up of 16 amino acids. The CDR3 here is CSAPSDRGVANYGYTF. CDR3 in DNA: TGCAGTGCGCCCTCAGACCGGGGGGTAGCTAACTATGGCTACACCTTC.

This chain connects TRBV19 to TRBJ1-1, with 10 bases that match TRBD1. Trimming cost V 8 bases and J 8 bases; bases outside gene matches: 14. This CDR3 contains 15 residues. Per the germline V gene, CDR1 is LNHDA and CDR2 is SQIVND (reference sequence). The CDR3 nucleotides read TGTGCCAGTTGTACGGGACAGGGGATAAGTGCAGAAGCTTTCTTT. It yields the protein CASCTGQGISAEAFF.

This clonotype was found once. Because it lacks the conserved phenylalanine or tryptophan at the end, this CDR3 is likely a read error. This chain uses TRBV10-1 with TRBJ1-2; D gene ambiguous. Germline V lookup: CDR1 WNHNN, CDR2 SYGVQD (reference sequence). The CDR3 is made up of 13 amino acids. V lost 0 bases, J lost 6 bases, and 8 bases lay in between. CDR3 DNA sequence: TGCGCCAGCAGTGAGTCAAACGGGGATGGCTACACCCAG. This gives the protein CASSESNGDGYTQ.

The J gene is TRBJ1-4, the V gene TRBV2; perhaps TRBD1 as D (6 bases). Per germline, CDR1 SNHLY and CDR2 FYNNEI. CDR3 length: 17 residues. Trimming pared 5 bases from V and 7 bases from J, leaving 23 bases between. The chain's CDR3 is CASSFQPPAGDGEKLFF. The CDR3 nucleotides are TGTGCCAGCAGTTTTCAACCCCCGGCAGGGGATGGTGAAAAACTGTTTTTT.

The chain joins TRBV20-1 to TRBJ1-1; D perhaps matches TRBD1 (5 bases). CDR3 length: 12 residues. Germline V lookup: CDR1 DFQATT, CDR2 SNEGSKA (reference sequence). The V and J ends lost 0 bases and 9 bases respectively, with 11 bases between them. The DNA for the CDR3 is TGCAGTGCTAGAGATAGGAGGGGTAAAGCTTTCTTT. The encoded protein is CSARDRRGKAFF.

Notes on this clonotype: Given the absence of the conserved phenylalanine or tryptophan at the CDR3 end, a read error is likely. The chain employs TRBV12-3 or TRBV12-4 and TRBJ1-2; the D is unclear. CDR3 length: 12 amino acids. V lost 4 bases to trimming and J lost 7 bases, with 10 bases between them. CDR3 nucleotide sequence: TGTGCCAGCAGTTGCCTCGCCTGTGGCTACACCTAC. Translation gives CASSCLACGYTY.